The 5 T cell receptor beta chains listed next were all sequenced from one sample in a study of CD8 T cells in ankylosing spondylitis. TCRdb fed the 5' RACE reads into MiXCR, producing one record per CDR3 protein. The top ten hold 9.5% to 15% of the sample, which has about 130,000 distinct CDR3 sequences, approximately 7.4% seen once. Sequenced material: blood, either unsorted or a sorted T cell fraction (not recorded which). These receptors were taken from a female donor with ankylosing spondylitis or in good health (not recorded which).

This clonotype was seen ten or more times. The chain couples TRBV19 to TRBJ2-7; D remains ambiguous. The CDR3 covers 13 residues. Trimming stripped 5 bases from V and 4 bases from J, with 12 bases between. CDR1 is LNHDA and CDR2 is SQIVND in the germline V gene (reference sequence). CDR3 protein: CASSPDSFYEQYF. The CDR3 coding sequence is TGTGCCAGTAGTCCCGACTCGTTTTACGAGCAGTACTTC.

The sample holds many counts of this clonotype. J is TRBJ2-3 and V is TRBV19; weak D call: TRBD1 (6 bases). Trimming removed 7 bases at V and 6 bases at J, with 20 bases between. This CDR3 is 15 amino acids long. CDR1 and CDR2 (germline): LNHDA, SQIVND (reference sequence). The CDR3 nucleotides are TGTGCCAGTAATTTCTGGCAGGGGAATCGGGATACGCAGTATTTT. This gives the protein CASNFWQGNRDTQYF.

This clonotype has a count of ten or more. The rearrangement joins TRBV3-1 to TRBJ2-7, with D hard to call. CDR1 is LGHDT, CDR2 YNNKEL, per germline (reference sequence). V lost 1 base and J 4 bases, leaving 8 bases between the germline ends. The length of the CDR3 is 13 residues. CDR3 sequence (DNA): TGTGCCAGCAGCCAAGGATTACAGTACGAGCAGTACTTC. It is translated as CASSQGLQYEQYF.

This clonotype was detected ten times or more. The chain couples TRBV12-3 or TRBV12-4 to TRBJ2-1; no clear D gene. The CDR3 has 14 residues. Trimming took off 6 bases at V and 5 bases at J, with 14 bases between the two ends. The CDR3 sequence is CASSWATLNNEQFF. DNA of the CDR3: TGTGCCAGCAGCTGGGCGACTTTAAACAATGAGCAGTTCTTC.

This clonotype was observed many times. The rearrangement joins TRBV4-2 to TRBJ1-2, with 11 bases lining up with TRBD1. Germline V CDR1 and CDR2: LGHNA, YNFKEQ. The junction had 10 bases not matched to a gene; V was cut back by 0 bases and J by 4 bases. CDR3 size: 18 residues. CDR3 residues: CASSQDLAGQGAVYGYTF. CDR3 nucleotide sequence: TGTGCCAGCAGCCAAGATTTAGCAGGACAGGGGGCAGTCTATGGCTACACCTTC.